This entry lists 21 T cell receptor beta chains sequenced from one sample in a study of blood T cell repertoires in COVID-19. The assay was immunoSEQ multiplex PCR, and TCRdb's table has in-frame clones only and misses some. Here the sample spans roughly 47,000 clones, 80% to 90% being singletons. Sequencing was done on a sample of peripheral blood. The receptor set was obtained from a man between 65 and 85 years old with active COVID-19.

In DNA, the CDR3 is TGTGCCAGCACCCCAGCGGGGGGGTATCAAGAGACCCAGTACTTC. Amino acid sequence: CASTPAGGYQETQYF. This chain joins TRBV5-5 and TRBJ2-5; TRBD2 aligns across 10 bases. Germline V gene lookup returns CDR1 SGHKS and CDR2 YYEKEE (reference sequence). J lost 2 bases, V lost 6 bases, and 7 bases had no gene match. CDR3 length equals 15 residues.

The CDR3 DNA is TGTGCCAGCAGCCGACCCGGGACAAAAGACTACGAGCAGTACTTC. This sequence encodes CASSRPGTKDYEQYF. The chain couples TRBV7-9 to TRBJ2-7, with D possibly matching TRBD1 (6 bases). The CDR3 loop spans 15 amino acids. V was cut by 5 bases and J by 3 bases, with 17 bases left in between. Per the germline V gene, CDR1 is SEHNR and CDR2 is FQNEAQ (reference sequence).

As for this clone: Other DNA sequences within the sample encode an identical CDR3. The chain recombines TRBV4-3 with TRBJ1-1; unclear D gene. Trimming stripped 0 bases from V and 2 bases from J, with 7 bases between. The CDR3 length is 14 residues. The germline V gene encodes CDR1 LGHNA and CDR2 YSLEER. DNA for the CDR3: TGCGCCAGCAGCCAAGAAACTGGTAACACTGAAGCTTTCTTT. Translation: CASSQETGNTEAFF.

This clone has just one count. CDR3 DNA: TGCGCCAGCAGCTTTTCTACTAGCACAGATACGCAGTATTTT. It codes for CASSFSTSTDTQYF. This sequence joins TRBV5-1 and TRBJ2-3, with D unresolved. The V gene's germline CDR1 is SGHRS and CDR2 YFSETQ. The germline V and J ends were trimmed by 2 bases and 0 bases, with 7 bases remaining between them. CDR3 length: 14 amino acids.

This clone appeared a single time. The rearrangement links TRBV23-1 to TRBJ2-1, with a weak D call TRBD1 (6 bases). TRBV23-1 is designated an ORF whose function remains uncertain. This CDR3 has 14 amino acids. V was pared by 7 bases and J by 1 base, with 11 bases between. CDR3 in DNA: TGCGCCAGCATTTCGACAGGTTCCTACAATGAGCAGTTCTTC. As protein: CASISTGSYNEQFF.

The chain uses TRBV5-1 and TRBJ2-1; 7 positions match TRBD1. The V and J ends lost 7 bases and 6 bases, in that order; junction bases with no gene match: 7. In germline, CDR1 is SGHRS, CDR2 YFSETQ. This CDR3 region has 13 residues. The CDR3 is CASATGVGNEQFF. The CDR3 region has the DNA TGCGCCAGCGCAACAGGGGTCGGCAATGAGCAGTTCTTC.

The gene calls are TRBV6-5 and TRBJ1-5; 8 bases agree with TRBD1. Germline lookup yields CDR1 MNHEY and CDR2 SVGAGI. The CDR3 consists of 15 residues. Trimming at V came to 6 bases and at J to 5 bases, leaving 9 bases not matched to a gene. In nucleotides, the CDR3 is TGTGCCAGCAGCCGAGGGACAGGTAAAGATCAGCCCCAGCATTTT. It yields the protein CASSRGTGKDQPQHF.

The chain combines TRBV7-8 with TRBJ2-2, with 7 bases fitting TRBD1. V shed 3 bases, J shed 2 bases, and the junction held 3 bases outside the gene matches. The CDR3 is 15 residues long. Germline V gene data show CDR1 as SGHVS and CDR2 as FQNEAQ. CDR3 residues: CASSFGQANTGELFF. DNA for the CDR3: TGTGCCAGCAGCTTCGGACAGGCTAACACCGGGGAGCTGTTTTTT. The full variable domain, its missing parts supplied by reference TRBV7-8 and TRBJ2-2, is GAGVSQSPRYKVAKRGQDVALRCDPISGHVSLFWYQQALGQGPEFLTYFQNEAQLDKSGLPSDRFFAERPEGSVSTLKIQRTQQEDSAVYLCASSFGQANTGELFFGEGSRLTVL.

The rearrangement links TRBV19 to TRBJ1-6; D unresolved. The CDR3 contains 15 residues. The V gene's germline CDR1 is LNHDA and CDR2 SQIVND (reference sequence). The V gene lost 7 bases and the J gene lost 8 bases, with 18 bases spanning the gap. The DNA for the CDR3 is TGTGCCAGTAACCTCTCGGGATTTGGCCATTCACCCCTCCACTTT. Encoded protein: CASNLSGFGHSPLHF.

The chain combines TRBV3-1 (or the pseudogene TRBV3-2) with TRBJ1-3; 7 bases fit TRBD1. With V trimmed by 1 base and J by 4 bases, 7 bases remained unmatched. Germline V CDR1 and CDR2: LGHDT, YNNKEL (reference sequence). This CDR3 has 16 residues. As DNA, the CDR3 is TGTGCCAGCAGCCAAGTCCGCAGGGGGACCGGAAACACCATATATTTT. Translation gives CASSQVRRGTGNTIYF.

This chain links TRBV5-1 with TRBJ2-3, with TRBD2 matching 15 bases. The CDR3 is 16 amino acids. V lost 4 bases to trimming and J lost 6 bases; unmatched junction nucleotides: 6. Germline V gene lookup returns CDR1 SGHRS and CDR2 YFSETQ. CDR3 amino acids: CASSTGLAGGSDTQYF. DNA of the CDR3: TGCGCCAGCAGCACGGGACTAGCGGGGGGATCCGATACGCAGTATTTT.

A remark on this clone: The sample has other DNA sequences that encode this CDR3 too. V gene TRBV18 combines with J gene TRBJ2-7; 7 bases map to TRBD1. CDR1 KGHSH and CDR2 LQKENI come from the germline V gene. Trimming cost V 6 bases and J 2 bases; bases outside gene matches: 7. The CDR3 length is 14 residues. In nucleotides, the CDR3 is TGTGCCAGCTCCCCCCGACAGGGAACCTACGAGCAGTACTTC. It translates to CASSPRQGTYEQYF.

This clone has more than one count but fewer than ten. The rearrangement joins TRBV6-2 or TRBV6-3 to TRBJ2-7, with D unresolved. The V end was cut by 5 bases, the J end by 4 bases, with 15 bases between. This CDR3 is built from 14 residues. Germline CDR1 reads MNHEY; CDR2 reads SVGEGT. The CDR3 DNA sequence: TGTGCCAGCAGTGGAGCCCTGAGGCGTTACGAGCAGTACTTC. Translated, it gives CASSGALRRYEQYF.

The gene calls are TRBV4-3 and TRBJ1-1, with 7 positions matching TRBD1. J was trimmed by 6 bases and V by 3 bases; bases with no gene match: 7. The CDR3 is made up of 14 amino acids. From germline, CDR1 is LGHNA and CDR2 YSLEER. CDR3: CASSQVTGWSEAFF. Written as DNA, the CDR3 is TGCGCCAGCAGCCAGGTGACAGGGTGGTCTGAAGCTTTCTTT.

The chain links TRBV5-4 to TRBJ1-2; maybe TRBD1 (5 bases). Germline CDR1 reads SGHNT; CDR2 reads YYREEE (reference sequence). Trimming took off 1 base at V and 2 bases at J, with 12 bases between the two ends. The CDR3 is made up of 15 amino acids. CDR3 amino acids: CASSLQGRQNYGYTF. CDR3 DNA: TGTGCCAGCAGCTTGCAGGGCCGACAGAACTATGGCTACACCTTC.

The chain links TRBV5-6 to TRBJ2-1; D is ambiguous. The CDR3 has 14 amino acids. Germline CDR1 reads SGHDT; CDR2 reads YYEEEE. V gave up 0 bases and J gave up 6 bases, with 10 bases separating them. The CDR3 is CASSLGWAGNEQFF. The CDR3 nucleotides read TGTGCCAGCAGCTTGGGCTGGGCCGGCAATGAGCAGTTCTTC.

Here the CDR3 reads CASSLIRTGSNTEAFF. The CDR3 nucleotides read TGTGCCAGCAGCTTGATTAGGACAGGGAGTAACACTGAAGCTTTCTTT. The chain links TRBV7-2 to TRBJ1-1; 8 bases fit TRBD1. Germline V lookup: CDR1 SGHTA, CDR2 FQGNSA. The V gene end was trimmed by 3 bases and the J gene end by 2 bases; junction bases not matched to a gene: 8. CDR3 length: 16 residues.

The chain uses TRBV2 and TRBJ2-2; TRBD2 matches 7 bases. The ends lost 11 bases at V and 3 bases at J; junction bases unmatched: 15. The CDR3 runs 16 residues. The germline CDR1 and CDR2 sequences are SNHLY and FYNNEI. The CDR3 reads CAGKPGGLRDTGELFF. CDR3 nucleotides: TGTGCCGGGAAACCGGGGGGTTTACGTGACACCGGGGAGCTGTTTTTT.

This clone was seen just once. The J gene is TRBJ2-7, the V gene TRBV6-1; D might be TRBD1 (5 bases). This CDR3 has 12 residues. The germline gives CDR1 MNHNS, CDR2 SASEGT. Trimming shortened V by 2 bases and J by 4 bases, and 6 bases separated the two germline ends. CDR3 amino acids: CASSETGYEQYF. CDR3 coding DNA: TGTGCCAGCAGTGAAACAGGATACGAGCAGTACTTC.

The CDR3 DNA reads as TGTGCCAGCAGTTATTTCGGGGGGGCAACCGGGGAGCTGTTTTTT. It is translated as CASSYFGGATGELFF. The genes are TRBV28 and TRBJ2-2; TRBD2 matches at 8 bases. Trimming cost V 4 bases and J 5 bases; bases outside gene matches: 6. Germline V CDR1 and CDR2: MDHEN, SYDVKM. This CDR3 has 15 residues.

The count of this clone is one. The chain links TRBV19 to TRBJ2-7, with 11 positions matching TRBD2. J was trimmed by 6 bases and V by 1 base; bases with no gene match: 2. Germline CDR1 LNHDA, CDR2 SQIVND (reference sequence). CDR3 length equals 14 residues. CDR3 sequence reads: CASSIAGTSGEQYF. CDR3 sequence (DNA): TGTGCCAGTAGTATAGCAGGGACTAGCGGCGAGCAGTACTTC.